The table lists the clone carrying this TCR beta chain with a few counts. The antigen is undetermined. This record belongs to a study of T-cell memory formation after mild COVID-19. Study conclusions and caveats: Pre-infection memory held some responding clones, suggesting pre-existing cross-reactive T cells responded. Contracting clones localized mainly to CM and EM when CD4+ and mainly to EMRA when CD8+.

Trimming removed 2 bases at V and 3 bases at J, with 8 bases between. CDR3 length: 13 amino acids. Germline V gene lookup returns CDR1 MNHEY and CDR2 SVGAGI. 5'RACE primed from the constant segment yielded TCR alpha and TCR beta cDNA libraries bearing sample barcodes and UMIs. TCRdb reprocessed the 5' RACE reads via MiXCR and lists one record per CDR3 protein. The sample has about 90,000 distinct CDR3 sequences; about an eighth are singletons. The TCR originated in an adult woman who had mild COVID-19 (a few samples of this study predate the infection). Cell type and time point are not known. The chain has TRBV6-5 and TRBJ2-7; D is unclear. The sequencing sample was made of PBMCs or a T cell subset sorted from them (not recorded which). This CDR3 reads CASSYRLYYEQYF. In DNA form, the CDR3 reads TGTGCCAGCAGTTACCGCCTTTACTACGAGCAGTACTTC.